This T cell receptor beta chain was captured in a study of blood T cell repertoires in COVID-19. Study information: Sources were T cells, B-cell-depleted T cells, or PBMCs; the material itself was cDNA or gDNA.

The CDR3 totals 15 residues. Germline lookup yields CDR1 SNHLY and CDR2 FYNNEI. V shed 7 bases and J shed 0 bases, with 14 bases lying between them. Method: immunoSEQ multiplex PCR; TCRdb's copy keeps in-frame clones and lacks some. The sample yields approximately 180,000 clones, approximately 92% seen once. The TCR was taken from a woman aged 40 to 50 with acute COVID-19. V is TRBV2 and J is TRBJ2-3; D remains ambiguous. Sequencing was done on a sample of PBMCs or T cells enriched from blood (not recorded which). DNA of the CDR3: TGTGCCAGCAAAGAACGGGTGCTTAGCACAGATACGCAGTATTTT. It encodes CASKERVLSTDTQYF. Together with reference TRBV2 and TRBJ2-3, the CDR3 gives the full variable domain: EPEVTQTPSHQVTQMGQEVILRCVPISNHLYFYWYRQILGQKVEFLVSFYNNEISEKSEIFDDQFSVERPDGSNFTLKIRSTKLEDSAMYFCASKERVLSTDTQYFGPGTRLTVL.